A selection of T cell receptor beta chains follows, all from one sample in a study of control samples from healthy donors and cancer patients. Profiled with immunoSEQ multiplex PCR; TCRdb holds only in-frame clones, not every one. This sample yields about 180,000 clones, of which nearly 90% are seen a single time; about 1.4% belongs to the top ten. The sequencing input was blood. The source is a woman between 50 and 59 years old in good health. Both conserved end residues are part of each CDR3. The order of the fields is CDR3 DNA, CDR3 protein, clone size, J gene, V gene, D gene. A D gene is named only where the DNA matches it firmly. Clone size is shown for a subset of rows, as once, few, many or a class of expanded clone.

TGTGCCAGCAGCTTAGGGCGGGAGAGGGGCTATACGCAGTATTTT CASSLGRERGYTQYF . TRBJ2-3 TRBV7-3 TRBD2
TGTGCCAGCAGCGATAGTGGGGGCCCAGGGAGCACAGATACGCAGTATTTT CASSDSGGPGSTDTQYF few TRBJ2-3 TRBV13 .
TGTGCCAGCTCACCACAGACAACAGATACGCAGTATTTT CASSPQTTDTQYF once TRBJ2-3 TRBV18 .
TGTGCCATCAGGCTGGGACAGGACAATGAGCAGTTCTTC CAIRLGQDNEQFF . TRBJ2-1 TRBV10-3 TRBD1
TGTGCCAGCAGCAAGGCTGGGCTCTGCTCTGGAAACACCATATATTTT CASSKAGLCSGNTIYF few TRBJ1-3 TRBV21-1 .
TGTGCCAGCAGCGCGACAGGGGGAATAGAGACCCAGTACTTC CASSATGGIETQYF . TRBJ2-5 TRBV9 TRBD1
TGTGCCAGCAGCCGGGGCCAGGGCGGAGGCTACACCTTC CASSRGQGGGYTF . TRBJ1-2 TRBV7-8 .
TGCGCCAGCAGTCCGGGACAGGGGGTAAAGGGGCAAGAGACCCAGTACTTC CASSPGQGVKGQETQYF . TRBJ2-5 TRBV10-2 TRBD1
TGTGCCAGCAGTGATCTATGGGACGGCACAGATACGCAGTATTTT CASSDLWDGTDTQYF . TRBJ2-3 TRBV25-1 .
TGTGCCAGCAGCTTAGTGCCCGGGACAGGGGGTCAGCCCCAGCATTTT CASSLVPGTGGQPQHF . TRBJ1-5 TRBV7-9 TRBD1
TGCAGCGTGAGGACCGCGGGGGGCTATGGCTACACCTTC CSVRTAGGYGYTF . TRBJ1-2 TRBV29-1 .
TGCAGTGCTAGTCGCAGTTACCAAGAGACCCAGTACTTC CSASRSYQETQYF . TRBJ2-5 TRBV20-1 .
TGTGCCAGCAGCTTGGACACCCAGCCCCAGCATTTT CASSLDTQPQHF . TRBJ1-5 TRBV5-4 .
TGCAGCGTTGAAGTCAGGACAGGGGTGTCGGAAAAACTGTTTTTT CSVEVRTGVSEKLFF few TRBJ1-4 TRBV29-1 TRBD1
TGTGCCAGCAGCAATACAGGGGGCGCAAACGGGGAGCTGTTTTTT CASSNTGGANGELFF . TRBJ2-2 TRBV6-5 TRBD1
TGCGCCAGCAGCCAAGATCCCCCGGGACCCAACTCTCGGGAGCAGTACTTC CASSQDPPGPNSREQYF . TRBJ2-7 TRBV4-3 .
TGTGCCAGCAGTCATCAGGGGGCCCCTTCACTGCAGCCCCAGCATTTT CASSHQGAPSLQPQHF . TRBJ1-5 TRBV7-9 TRBD1
TGCAGTGCAGGGTCCTACGAGCAGTACTTC CSAGSYEQYF . TRBJ2-7 TRBV20-1 .
TGTGCCATCAGTGAGGCCGATAATCAGCCCCAGCATTTT CAISEADNQPQHF once TRBJ1-5 TRBV10-3 .
TGTGCCAGCAGCTTACTACAGGGAAAAGAGACCCAGTACTTC CASSLLQGKETQYF . TRBJ2-5 TRBV5-6 .
TGTGCCAGTATTGTAGCTCTAGCGGGGGAAACCTACGAGCAGTACTTC CASIVALAGETYEQYF . TRBJ2-7 TRBV19 TRBD2
TGCAGCGTCCGGACAGGGGGCTGGTACGAGCAGTACTTC CSVRTGGWYEQYF . TRBJ2-7 TRBV29-1 TRBD1
TGTGCCAGCAGCCCGAACCATATTTCCGAGCAGTACTTC CASSPNHISEQYF . TRBJ2-7 TRBV6-5 .
TGTGCCACCAGCAGAGGCCCTCAGGGGCGGGAAGAGACCCAGTACTTC CATSRGPQGREETQYF . TRBJ2-5 TRBV15 .
TGTGCCAGTAGTAAACATGACAGGGGCGAGCAGTACTTC CASSKHDRGEQYF . TRBJ2-7 TRBV19 TRBD1
TGTGCCAGCAGCCCGTCGATTCGGGGTGGGCAGTTGGAGTATGAGCAGTTCTTC CASSPSIRGGQLEYEQFF once TRBJ2-1 TRBV7-9 .
TGTGCCAGCAGCCTGCTGGGGTATAGCGGGAGTTATGGCACCGGGGAGCTGTTTTTT CASSLLGYSGSYGTGELFF . TRBJ2-2 TRBV7-6 TRBD2
TGTGCCAGCAACGTGGGGCGCCCGGGCACTGAAGCTTTCTTT CASNVGRPGTEAFF . TRBJ1-1 TRBV6-6 .
TGTGCCAGCAGCTTAGCGGGAAAAGAGACCCAGTACTTC CASSLAGKETQYF . TRBJ2-5 TRBV7-2 .
TGTGCCAGCAGTGTTGGACAGGGGAAACAGCCCCAGCATTTT CASSVGQGKQPQHF . TRBJ1-5 TRBV2 TRBD1
TGTGCCAGCAGCGTAGACGGGCGAGGGGACACCTACGAGCAGTACTTC CASSVDGRGDTYEQYF once TRBJ2-7 TRBV9 .
TGTGCCAGCAGTTTAGCAGGTCAGGCTGGCTACACCTTC CASSLAGQAGYTF . TRBJ1-2 TRBV27 .
TGTGCCAGCAGCCCGAACTTGGGAAATCAGCCCCAGCATTTT CASSPNLGNQPQHF many TRBJ1-5 TRBV7-2 .
TGTGCCACCTATCAGAGCGAGGGTCCCCGAATTTATAGCAATCAGCCCCAGCATTTT CATYQSEGPRIYSNQPQHF . TRBJ1-5 TRBV24-1 .
TGTGCCAGCAGCGTAGAAGGCGGAGGACAGGGGGTCAATGAGCAGTTCTTC CASSVEGGGQGVNEQFF . TRBJ2-1 TRBV9 TRBD1
TGTGCCAGCAGGACAGAGAACACCGGGGAGCTGTTTTTT CASRTENTGELFF . TRBJ2-2 TRBV6-5 .
TGTGCCAGCAGTTTATTAAAAGACCCACAGGGAGAGACCCAGTACTTC CASSLLKDPQGETQYF . TRBJ2-5 TRBV27 .
TGTGCCATCCGGGGGCGCCACTACGAGCAGTACTTC CAIRGRHYEQYF . TRBJ2-7 TRBV2 .
TGTGCCAGCAGTTGGGGGGACAGGGAAGCTTTCTTT CASSWGDREAFF . TRBJ1-1 TRBV28 TRBD1
TGCGCCAGCAATGGCGGGGGTAACAATGAGCAGTTCTTC CASNGGGNNEQFF . TRBJ2-1 TRBV5-1 TRBD2
TGTGCCAGCAGCCCATCCGGGACAGGGGCGAGGAGGACGCAGTATTTT CASSPSGTGARRTQYF . TRBJ2-3 TRBV9 TRBD1
TGCGCCAGCAGCTTGGCCGTGTCTAGCGGGGGCCCCCAAGAGACCCAGTACTTC CASSLAVSSGGPQETQYF . TRBJ2-5 TRBV5-1 TRBD2
TGCGCCAGCAGCTTGGACACTGAAGCTTTCTTT CASSLDTEAFF . TRBJ1-1 TRBV5-1 .